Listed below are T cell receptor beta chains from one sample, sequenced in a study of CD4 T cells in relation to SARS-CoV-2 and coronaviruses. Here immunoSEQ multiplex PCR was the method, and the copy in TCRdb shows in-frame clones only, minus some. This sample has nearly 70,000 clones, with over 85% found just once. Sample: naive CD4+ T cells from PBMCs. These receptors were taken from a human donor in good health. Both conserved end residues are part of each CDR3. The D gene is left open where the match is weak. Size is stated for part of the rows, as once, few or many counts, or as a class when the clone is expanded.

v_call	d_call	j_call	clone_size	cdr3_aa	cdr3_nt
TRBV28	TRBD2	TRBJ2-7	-	CASSGPAGGTYEQYF	TGTGCCAGCAGCGGACCCGCGGGAGGGACCTACGAGCAGTACTTC
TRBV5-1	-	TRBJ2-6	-	CASSLERVSGANVLTF	TGCGCCAGCAGCTTGGAGCGGGTCTCTGGGGCCAACGTCCTGACTTTC
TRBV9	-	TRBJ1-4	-	CASSVRGTPNEKLFF	TGTGCCAGCAGCGTAAGGGGGACTCCTAATGAAAAACTGTTTTTT
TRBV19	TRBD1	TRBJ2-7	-	CASRSQGANEQYF	TGTGCCAGTAGATCACAGGGGGCGAACGAGCAGTACTTC
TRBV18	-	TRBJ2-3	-	CASSPPGGRNTQYF	TGTGCCAGCTCACCCCCCGGAGGGAGAAATACGCAGTATTTT
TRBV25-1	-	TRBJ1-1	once	CASSDQGGYTEAFF	TGTGCCAGCAGTGACCAAGGGGGATACACTGAAGCTTTCTTT
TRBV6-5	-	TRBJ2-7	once	CASSYDRRSYEQYF	TGTGCCAGCAGCTACGACAGGAGAAGCTACGAGCAGTACTTC
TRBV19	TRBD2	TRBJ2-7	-	CASSSRGGEEQYF	TGTGCCAGTAGTAGCCGTGGGGGGGAAGAGCAGTACTTC
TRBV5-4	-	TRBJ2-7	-	CASSLRGGLYEQYF	TGTGCCAGCAGTTTACGAGGGGGTCTCTACGAGCAGTACTTC
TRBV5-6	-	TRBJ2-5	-	CASSPNNRETQYF	TGTGCCAGCAGCCCTAACAATCGGGAGACCCAGTACTTC
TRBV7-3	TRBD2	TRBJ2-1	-	CASSKPGLAETGSYNEQFF	TGTGCCAGCAGTAAGCCGGGACTAGCGGAAACGGGGTCCTACAATGAGCAGTTCTTC
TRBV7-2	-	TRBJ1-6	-	CASSLGSRGSPLHF	TGTGCCAGCAGCTTAGGGTCCAGAGGTTCACCCCTCCACTTT
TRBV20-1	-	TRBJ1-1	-	CSATEQLNTEAFF	TGCAGTGCTACTGAGCAGTTGAACACTGAAGCTTTCTTT
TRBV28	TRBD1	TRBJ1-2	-	CASRYGIDRVYGYTF	TGTGCCAGCAGGTATGGGATCGACAGGGTCTATGGCTACACCTTC
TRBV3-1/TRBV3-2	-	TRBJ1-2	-	CASSQRGGVGDYGYTF	TGTGCCAGCAGCCAGAGGGGCGGGGTAGGAGACTATGGCTACACCTTC
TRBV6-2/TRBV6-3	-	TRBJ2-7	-	CASSYPGPTYEQYF	TGTGCCAGCAGTTACCCAGGACCAACCTACGAGCAGTACTTC
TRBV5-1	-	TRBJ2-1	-	CASSLLVGLNNEQFF	TGCGCCAGCAGCTTGCTAGTAGGTCTAAACAATGAGCAGTTCTTC
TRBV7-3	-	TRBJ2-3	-	CASSLGTDTQYF	TGTGCCAGCAGCTTGGGGACAGATACGCAGTATTTT
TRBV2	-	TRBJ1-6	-	CASIRVTYNSPLHF	TGTGCCAGCATTAGGGTGACCTATAATTCACCCCTCCACTTT
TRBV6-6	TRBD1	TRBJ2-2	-	CASSQNTGTGGTGELFF	TGTGCCAGCAGTCAAAATACCGGGACAGGGGGCACCGGGGAGCTGTTTTTT
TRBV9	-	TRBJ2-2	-	CASSVHSERTTGELFF	TGTGCCAGCAGCGTACACTCGGAGCGGACCACCGGGGAGCTGTTTTTT
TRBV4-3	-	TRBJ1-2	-	CASSQLQGPGYGYTF	TGCGCCAGCAGCCAACTGCAGGGGCCTGGCTATGGCTACACCTTC
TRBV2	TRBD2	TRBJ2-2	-	CASRKTPGIGTSGYTGELFF	TGTGCCAGCAGGAAGACTCCCGGGATTGGGACTAGCGGTTACACCGGGGAGCTGTTTTTT
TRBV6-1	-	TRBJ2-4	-	CASSEGTGTGKNIQYF	TGTGCCAGCAGTGAAGGGACTGGGACGGGGAAAAACATTCAGTACTTC
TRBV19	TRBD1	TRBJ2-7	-	CASSLDRGDEQYF	TGTGCCAGTAGTTTGGACAGGGGGGACGAGCAGTACTTC
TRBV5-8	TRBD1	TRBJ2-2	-	CASSNRPGQGIEELFF	TGTGCCAGCAGCAATCGTCCGGGACAGGGGATAGAGGAGCTGTTTTTT
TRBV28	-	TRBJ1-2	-	CASSFPDRGYTF	TGTGCCAGCAGTTTCCCCGATAGGGGCTACACCTTC
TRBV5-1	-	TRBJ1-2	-	CASSLGDERDGYTF	TGCGCCAGCAGCTTAGGGGATGAACGGGATGGCTACACCTTC
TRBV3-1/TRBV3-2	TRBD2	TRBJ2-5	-	CASSQEGGFLQTQYF	TGTGCCAGCAGCCAAGAGGGAGGGTTTCTACAGACCCAGTACTTC
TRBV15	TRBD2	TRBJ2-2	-	CATSRDERGGRGELFF	TGTGCCACCAGCAGAGATGAGCGGGGGGGCCGCGGGGAGCTGTTTTTT
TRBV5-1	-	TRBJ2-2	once	CASSFSSNTGELFF	TGCGCCAGCAGCTTTTCGTCGAACACCGGGGAGCTGTTTTTT
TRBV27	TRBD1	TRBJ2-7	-	CASSTAGTDFYEQYF	TGTGCCAGCAGCACAGCCGGGACAGATTTTTACGAGCAGTACTTC
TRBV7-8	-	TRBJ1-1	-	CASSLALVTEAFF	TGTGCCAGCAGCTTAGCGCTCGTGACTGAAGCTTTCTTT
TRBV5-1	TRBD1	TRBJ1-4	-	CASRERQGGTNEKLFF	TGCGCCAGCAGAGAAAGACAGGGCGGAACTAATGAAAAACTGTTTTTT
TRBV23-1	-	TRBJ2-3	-	CASTQGSGTDTQYF	TGCGCCAGCACCCAGGGATCTGGCACAGATACGCAGTATTTT
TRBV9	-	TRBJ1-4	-	CASSAGGNEKLFF	TGTGCCAGCAGCGCTGGGGGTAATGAAAAACTGTTTTTT
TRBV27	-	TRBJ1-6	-	CASSSKRDSPLHF	TGTGCCAGCAGTTCCAAGAGAGATTCACCCCTCCACTTT
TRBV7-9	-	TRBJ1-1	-	CASSLVGQNTEAFF	TGTGCCAGCAGCTTAGTGGGACAGAACACTGAAGCTTTCTTT
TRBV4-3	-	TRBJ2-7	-	CASSQGNPYEQYF	TGCGCCAGCAGCCAAGGGAACCCCTACGAGCAGTACTTC
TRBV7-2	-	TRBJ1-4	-	CASSLKGATNEKLFF	TGTGCCAGCAGCCTAAAAGGGGCAACTAATGAAAAACTGTTTTTT
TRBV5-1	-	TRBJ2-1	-	CASSLGTLSYNEQFF	TGCGCCAGCAGCTTGGGCACCCTTTCCTACAATGAGCAGTTCTTC
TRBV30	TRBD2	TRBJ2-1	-	CAWRGSGGYNEQFF	TGTGCCTGGAGGGGTAGCGGGGGGTACAATGAGCAGTTCTTC
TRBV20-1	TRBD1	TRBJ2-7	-	CSASRGQGNYEQYF	TGCAGTGCTAGTAGGGGACAGGGGAACTACGAGCAGTACTTC
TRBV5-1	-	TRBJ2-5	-	CASKPGPQETQYF	TGCGCCAGCAAACCGGGACCTCAAGAGACCCAGTACTTC